These 17 T cell receptor beta chains share one sample of origin, sequenced in a study of cytomegalovirus exposure and HLA in healthy donors. The primer mix had 60 Vbeta and 13 Jbeta primers. The method was immunoSEQ multiplex PCR; TCRdb's version includes in-frame clones alone and lacks a portion of them. This sample has 150,000 to 200,000 clones; roughly 79% occur once, and the top ten carry 1.5% to 1.7%. Sequenced: PBMCs. The receptors stem from a man between 40 and 49 years old in good health and CMV-seronegative.

This clone was seen just once. The chain couples TRBV4-2 to TRBJ2-3; 9 bases map to TRBD1. With 2 bases clipped from V and 1 base from J, the junction kept 1 base outside the gene matches. CDR1 and CDR2 from the germline V gene are LGHNA and YNFKEQ. This CDR3 contains 15 residues. CDR3: CASSQRQGGTDTQYF. The CDR3 nucleotides read TGTGCCAGCAGCCAAAGACAGGGGGGCACAGATACGCAGTATTTT.

J is TRBJ2-1 and V is TRBV29-1; 7 bases are a match to TRBD2. V lost 1 base and J lost 2; bases outside the gene matches: 8. The germline V gene has CDR1 SQVTM and CDR2 ANQGSEA. The CDR3 consists of 16 residues. CDR3: CSVEGTGGVAYNEQFF. CDR3 in DNA: TGCAGCGTTGAAGGGACTGGGGGGGTCGCCTACAATGAGCAGTTCTTC.

V is TRBV7-2 and J is TRBJ2-1, with D maybe TRBD2 (6 bases). Between the trimmed V and J ends, which lost 4 bases and 1 base, there was a span of 14 bases. The CDR3 has 16 residues. Germline assignment: CDR1 SGHTA and CDR2 FQGNSA. The CDR3 sequence: CASSSEAGPSYNEQFF. CDR3 nucleotide sequence: TGTGCCAGCAGCTCGGAAGCGGGCCCTTCCTACAATGAGCAGTTCTTC.

Comment on this clone: At one of its ends the junction is not consistent with the germline gene, which may arise from a read error. The sample contains more than one DNA sequence encoding this CDR3. This chain uses TRBV10-2 with TRBJ1-4; a possible D gene is TRBD1 (6 bases). The germline V gene encodes CDR1 WSHSY and CDR2 SAAADI. CDR3 length equals 15 residues. The CDR3, as DNA: TGTGCCAGCAGTGAGAGAGGCATACAGGGTGAAAAACTGTTTTTT. Its protein product is CASSERGIQGEKLFF.

The V and J genes are TRBV28 and TRBJ1-5; 8 positions agree with TRBD1. Looked up from germline, CDR1 is MDHEN and CDR2 is SYDVKM. With 3 bases clipped from V and 7 bases from J, the junction kept 8 bases outside the gene matches. This CDR3 is built from 15 residues. The CDR3 DNA is TGTGCCAGCAGTTTCTCGTACAGGGGGAGGCAGCCCCAGCATTTT. It yields the protein CASSFSYRGRQPQHF.

This clone was seen more than once but under ten times. The rearrangement joins TRBV7-2 to TRBJ2-1; D perhaps matches TRBD1 (5 bases). Germline lookup yields CDR1 SGHTA and CDR2 FQGNSA. The V end lost 1 base, the J end lost 6 bases, and 16 bases lay between the germline ends. The CDR3 is made up of 16 amino acids. The chain's CDR3 is CASSLVGLVAPNEQFF. The CDR3 DNA reads TGTGCCAGCAGCTTAGTGGGGCTGGTCGCACCCAATGAGCAGTTCTTC.

In regard to this clone: Other DNA sequences within the sample encode an identical CDR3. The chain is built from TRBV14 and TRBJ2-1; the match to TRBD2 covers 8 bases. V trimming: 0 bases; J trimming: 6 bases; junction bases outside the gene matches: 10. CDR3 size: 17 residues. CDR1 is SGHDN and CDR2 is FVKESK in the germline V gene. CDR3 sequence: CASSQDPPAGVLNEQFF. Written as DNA, the CDR3 is TGTGCCAGCAGCCAAGATCCGCCAGCGGGAGTTCTCAATGAGCAGTTCTTC.

This clone showed up just a few times. A junction boundary mismatches the germline segment, possibly from a read error. CDR3 loop: CSSSLGGMGILAGELFF. As DNA, the CDR3 is TGTTCCAGCAGCTTAGGCGGGATGGGGATCCTTGCCGGGGAGCTGTTTTTT. The chain employs TRBV7-9 and TRBJ2-2, with a possible D match to TRBD2 (6 bases). CDR1 and CDR2 from the germline V gene are SEHNR and FQNEAQ (reference sequence). The CDR3 consists of 17 residues. Drawing the rest from reference TRBV7-9 and TRBJ2-2, the complete variable domain is DTGVSQNPRHKITKRGQNVTFRCDPISEHNRLYWYRQTLGQGPEFLTYFQNEAQLEKSRLLSDRFSAERPKGSFSTLEIQRTEQGDSAMYLCSSSLGGMGILAGELFFGEGSRLTVL.

About this clone: Within the sample, other DNA sequences also encode this same CDR3. The chain carries TRBV6-5 and TRBJ2-7, with 10 bases identical to TRBD1. Germline assignment: CDR1 MNHEY and CDR2 SVGAGI. The CDR3 length is 14 residues. V lost 5 bases and J lost 4; bases outside the gene matches: 5. The CDR3 DNA reads TGTGCCAGCAGTATCGGACAGGGGGGTTACGAGCAGTACGTC. Amino acids: CASSIGQGGYEQYV.

The table lists this clone with a few counts. The chain carries TRBV7-9 and TRBJ1-1; D perhaps matches TRBD1 (6 bases). Trimming cost V 5 bases and J 1 base, with 11 bases left between them. In germline, CDR1 is SEHNR, CDR2 FQNEAQ (reference sequence). This CDR3 has 14 amino acids. This chain's CDR3 is CASSPRGGNTEAFF. The CDR3, as DNA: TGTGCCAGCAGCCCTCGAGGGGGGAACACTGAAGCTTTCTTT.

This clone was observed once. This chain uses TRBV19 with TRBJ1-1, with D unclear. Trimming pared 6 bases from V and 3 bases from J, leaving 20 bases between. Per germline, CDR1 LNHDA and CDR2 SQIVND (reference sequence). The CDR3 length is 16 residues. CDR3 loop: CASSNIGRRGDTEAFF. DNA of the CDR3: TGTGCCAGTAGCAATATTGGAAGGCGCGGGGACACTGAAGCTTTCTTT. The full variable domain, its missing parts supplied by reference TRBV19 and TRBJ1-1, is DGGITQSPKYLFRKEGQNVTLSCEQNLNHDAMYWYRQDPGQGLRLIYYSQIVNDFQKGDIAEGYSVSREKKESFPLTVTSAQKNPTAFYLCASSNIGRRGDTEAFFGQGTRLTVV.

This clone has just a few counts. The chain joins TRBV5-1 to TRBJ1-1; 7 bases agree with TRBD1. Losses at the gene ends were 7 bases for V and 2 bases for J; bases not matched to a gene: 8. Germline loops: CDR1 SGHRS, CDR2 YFSETQ. The CDR3 sequence is 14 residues long. The CDR3 DNA follows: TGCGCCAGCCATATTGGGACAGTCAACACTGAAGCTTTCTTT. Its translation is CASHIGTVNTEAFF.

This clone was detected a few times. This rearrangement joins TRBV4-2 to TRBJ2-1; 10 bases are shared with TRBD1. The CDR3 is 16 amino acids. Trimming at V came to 5 bases and at J to 6 bases, leaving 10 bases not matched to a gene. Germline CDR1 reads LGHNA; CDR2 reads YNFKEQ. The CDR3 DNA reads as TGTGCCAGCAGCTATTGGAGACAGGGGGCTCGCAATGAGCAGTTCTTC. This gives the protein CASSYWRQGARNEQFF.

This chain joins TRBV12-5 and TRBJ2-1; D is unresolved. Deletions cut 1 base from V and 5 bases from J, with 3 bases between. CDR3 size: 12 residues. From germline, CDR1 is LGHNT and CDR2 FRNRAP. The CDR3 loop reads CASGLGDNEQFF. The CDR3 DNA is TGTGCTAGTGGTTTGGGCGACAATGAGCAGTTCTTC.

This sequence joins TRBV9 and TRBJ2-7; D is unresolved. The V gene's germline CDR1 is SGDLS and CDR2 YYNGEE. The CDR3 spans 15 residues. Trimming took off 3 bases at V and 0 bases at J, with 13 bases between the two ends. CDR3 amino acids: CASSADIGSSYEQYF. CDR3 in DNA: TGTGCCAGCAGCGCAGACATAGGTAGCTCCTACGAGCAGTACTTC.

The chain recombines TRBV30 with TRBJ2-7; tentative D call: TRBD2 (5 bases). This CDR3 has 14 residues. The germline CDR1 and CDR2 sequences are GTSNPN and SVGIG (reference sequence). V lost 1 base to trimming and J lost 0 bases, with 10 bases between them. DNA of the CDR3: TGTGCCTGGAGTGCGGGGATAAGCTCCTACGAGCAGTACGTC. Its translation is CAWSAGISSYEQYV.

The gene calls are TRBV9 and TRBJ2-7, with 8 nucleotides matching TRBD1. V shed 4 bases, J shed 0 bases, and the junction held 9 bases outside the gene matches. The germline V gene has CDR1 SGDLS and CDR2 YYNGEE. CDR3 size: 16 residues. Here the CDR3 reads CASSPQGALSSYEQYF. The DNA of the CDR3 is TGTGCCAGCAGCCCTCAGGGGGCCCTTAGCTCCTACGAGCAGTACTTC. The variable domain in full, completed from reference TRBV9 and TRBJ2-7, reads DSGVTQTPKHLITATGQRVTLRCSPRSGDLSVYWYQQSLDQGLQFLIQYYNGEERAKGNILERFSAQQFPDLHSELNLSSLELGDSALYFCASSPQGALSSYEQYFGPGTRLTVT.